The rows below give T cell receptor beta chains drawn from one sample of a study of cytomegalovirus exposure and HLA in healthy donors. Clones were read by immunoSEQ multiplex PCR, and TCRdb kept only the in-frame ones, dropping some. The data show 150,000 or so clones, over 75% seen once. Specimen: PBMCs. The receptors derive from a woman aged 25 to 39 in good health and CMV-seronegative. The CDR3 runs from the conserved cysteine through the conserved F or W. D genes are given only for firm matches. Part of the rows lack a size; the others show once, few, many or a class for expanded clones.

j_call: TRBJ2-2
d_call: .
v_call: TRBV14
clone_size: .
cdr3_aa: CASSQDRGELFF
cdr3_nt: TGTGCCAGCAGCCAAGATCGCGGGGAGCTGTTTTTT

j_call: TRBJ1-2
d_call: .
v_call: TRBV6-1
clone_size: .
cdr3_aa: CASSEKGANGYTF
cdr3_nt: TGTGCCAGCAGTGAAAAGGGAGCGAATGGCTACACCTTC

j_call: TRBJ1-1
d_call: .
v_call: TRBV6-6
clone_size: .
cdr3_aa: CASSYMSQAAFF
cdr3_nt: TGTGCCAGCAGTTACATGTCCCAGGCGGCTTTCTTT

j_call: TRBJ2-7
d_call: .
v_call: TRBV19
clone_size: .
cdr3_aa: CASSIGRGTATYEQYF
cdr3_nt: TGTGCCAGTAGTATAGGCCGGGGGACCGCGACCTACGAGCAGTACTTC

j_call: TRBJ2-4
d_call: TRBD1
v_call: TRBV19
clone_size: .
cdr3_aa: CASSTWTGQGSNIQYF
cdr3_nt: TGTGCCAGTAGTACTTGGACCGGACAGGGCTCGAACATTCAGTACTTC

j_call: TRBJ2-7
d_call: TRBD1
v_call: TRBV6-1
clone_size: .
cdr3_aa: CASSPGTGDEQYF
cdr3_nt: TGTGCCAGCAGTCCCGGGACAGGGGACGAGCAGTACTTC

j_call: TRBJ2-1
d_call: TRBD2
v_call: TRBV11-3
clone_size: .
cdr3_aa: CASSLGSSGYNEQFF
cdr3_nt: TGTGCCAGCAGCTTAGGATCTAGCGGCTACAATGAGCAGTTCTTC

j_call: TRBJ1-2
d_call: .
v_call: TRBV6-6
clone_size: .
cdr3_aa: CASSLSGGYTF
cdr3_nt: TGTGCCAGCAGTCTTTCCGGTGGCTACACCTTC

j_call: TRBJ1-1
d_call: .
v_call: TRBV5-1
clone_size: .
cdr3_aa: CASSLVVSSEAFF
cdr3_nt: TGCGCCAGCAGCTTGGTAGTGTCCTCCGAAGCTTTCTTT

j_call: TRBJ1-1
d_call: .
v_call: TRBV29-1
clone_size: .
cdr3_aa: CSVGRSRKRNTEAFF
cdr3_nt: TGCAGCGTTGGAAGATCGAGGAAACGGAACACTGAAGCTTTCTTT

j_call: TRBJ1-2
d_call: .
v_call: TRBV18
clone_size: .
cdr3_aa: CASSPQGSENYGYTF
cdr3_nt: TGTGCCAGCTCACCACAAGGCTCGGAGAACTATGGCTACACCTTC

j_call: TRBJ2-7
d_call: .
v_call: TRBV30
clone_size: .
cdr3_aa: CAWSGTASYEQYF
cdr3_nt: TGTGCCTGGAGTGGGACAGCGAGCTACGAGCAGTACTTC

j_call: TRBJ1-6
d_call: .
v_call: TRBV9
clone_size: few
cdr3_aa: CASSVGGYNSPLHF
cdr3_nt: TGTGCCAGCAGCGTGGGGGGTTATAATTCACCCCTCCACTTT

j_call: TRBJ2-2
d_call: .
v_call: TRBV2
clone_size: .
cdr3_aa: CASSERASVLFGRGGELFF
cdr3_nt: TGTGCCAGCAGTGAGCGGGCTAGCGTACTATTCGGGCGCGGCGGGGAGCTGTTTTTT

j_call: TRBJ2-1
d_call: TRBD2
v_call: TRBV30
clone_size: .
cdr3_aa: CAWRDSGGWYEQFF
cdr3_nt: TGTGCCTGGAGGGACAGCGGGGGCTGGTATGAGCAGTTCTTC

j_call: TRBJ2-7
d_call: TRBD1
v_call: TRBV30
clone_size: once
cdr3_aa: CAWKGGPYEQYF
cdr3_nt: TGTGCCTGGAAAGGGGGCCCCTACGAGCAGTACTTC

j_call: TRBJ1-2
d_call: .
v_call: TRBV2
clone_size: .
cdr3_aa: CASRSSDRIGYTF
cdr3_nt: TGTGCCAGCAGATCGTCGGACAGAATCGGCTACACCTTC

j_call: TRBJ1-4
d_call: .
v_call: TRBV7-9
clone_size: .
cdr3_aa: CASSRTDNEKLFF
cdr3_nt: TGTGCCAGCAGCCGGACAGATAATGAAAAACTGTTTTTT

j_call: TRBJ1-1
d_call: .
v_call: TRBV9
clone_size: .
cdr3_aa: CASSPRPPTGPNTEAFF
cdr3_nt: TGTGCCAGCAGCCCGAGGCCCCCCACAGGGCCGAACACTGAAGCTTTCTTT

j_call: TRBJ2-1
d_call: TRBD1
v_call: TRBV5-1
clone_size: few
cdr3_aa: CASSSWTGPYNEQFF
cdr3_nt: TGCGCCAGCAGCTCTTGGACAGGGCCGTACAATGAGCAGTTCTTC

j_call: TRBJ2-3
d_call: TRBD2
v_call: TRBV5-1
clone_size: few
cdr3_aa: CASTPSGDTDTQYF
cdr3_nt: TGCGCCAGCACCCCTAGCGGGGACACAGATACGCAGTATTTT

j_call: TRBJ2-4
d_call: TRBD1
v_call: TRBV30
clone_size: .
cdr3_aa: CAWSVSVGNRGYF
cdr3_nt: TGTGCCTGGAGTGTATCCGTCGGGAACAGGGGATACTTC

j_call: TRBJ2-5
d_call: TRBD1
v_call: TRBV7-9
clone_size: .
cdr3_aa: CASSFVQGGRETQYF
cdr3_nt: TGTGCCAGCAGCTTTGTACAGGGGGGCAGAGAGACCCAGTACTTC

j_call: TRBJ2-5
d_call: TRBD1
v_call: TRBV5-1
clone_size: once
cdr3_aa: CASSSRQGAGIQETQYF
cdr3_nt: TGCGCCAGCAGCTCAAGACAGGGGGCCGGAATTCAAGAGACCCAGTACTTC

j_call: TRBJ1-6
d_call: .
v_call: TRBV10-3
clone_size: .
cdr3_aa: CAIQSRDSGGNSPLHF
cdr3_nt: TGTGCCATCCAAAGTAGGGACTCGGGAGGGAATTCACCCCTCCACTTT

j_call: TRBJ1-3
d_call: .
v_call: TRBV2
clone_size: .
cdr3_aa: CASSDGESGNTIYF
cdr3_nt: TGTGCCAGCAGTGATGGAGAATCTGGAAACACCATATATTTT

j_call: TRBJ1-2
d_call: .
v_call: TRBV7-8
clone_size: .
cdr3_aa: CASSLAGASIDYGYTF
cdr3_nt: TGTGCCAGCAGCTTAGCGGGGGCCTCGATTGACTATGGCTACACCTTC

j_call: TRBJ2-4
d_call: TRBD2
v_call: TRBV7-9
clone_size: .
cdr3_aa: CASSHRGESNIQYF
cdr3_nt: TGTGCCAGCAGCCACCGGGGGGAGTCTAACATTCAGTACTTC

j_call: TRBJ2-1
d_call: .
v_call: TRBV30
clone_size: .
cdr3_aa: CAWSRATSGEQFF
cdr3_nt: TGTGCCTGGAGCCGAGCTACCTCGGGAGAGCAGTTCTTC

j_call: TRBJ1-5
d_call: .
v_call: TRBV19
clone_size: .
cdr3_aa: CASTLTLSGQPQHF
cdr3_nt: TGTGCCAGTACCTTGACCCTAAGCGGGCAGCCCCAGCATTTT

j_call: TRBJ2-7
d_call: TRBD1
v_call: TRBV5-1
clone_size: .
cdr3_aa: CASSWSTGGGYEQYF
cdr3_nt: TGCGCCAGCAGCTGGTCGACAGGGGGGGGTTACGAGCAGTACTTC

j_call: TRBJ2-1
d_call: .
v_call: TRBV7-9
clone_size: .
cdr3_aa: CSSSLAQGSLREQFF
cdr3_nt: TGTTCCAGCAGCTTAGCACAGGGATCCCTTAGGGAGCAGTTCTTC

j_call: TRBJ1-5
d_call: TRBD1
v_call: TRBV28
clone_size: .
cdr3_aa: CASRMTGAQNQPQHF
cdr3_nt: TGTGCCAGCAGGATGACAGGGGCCCAAAATCAGCCCCAGCATTTT

j_call: TRBJ1-5
d_call: .
v_call: TRBV19
clone_size: once
cdr3_aa: CASSAVHGRNQPQHF
cdr3_nt: TGTGCCAGTAGTGCGGTTCATGGAAGGAATCAGCCCCAGCATTTT

j_call: TRBJ1-2
d_call: .
v_call: TRBV6-6
clone_size: .
cdr3_aa: CASTRGDHTYGYTF
cdr3_nt: TGTGCCAGCACCCGGGGAGATCACACCTATGGCTACACCTTC

j_call: TRBJ2-1
d_call: .
v_call: TRBV7-8
clone_size: .
cdr3_aa: CASSLVRRAHEQFF
cdr3_nt: TGTGCCAGCAGCTTAGTACGTCGAGCTCATGAGCAGTTCTTC

j_call: TRBJ1-6
d_call: TRBD1
v_call: TRBV18
clone_size: .
cdr3_aa: CASSPLDRVSPLHF
cdr3_nt: TGTGCCAGCTCACCCCTGGACAGGGTCTCACCCCTCCACTTT

j_call: TRBJ1-5
d_call: TRBD1
v_call: TRBV13
clone_size: .
cdr3_aa: CASSSTGTGGSSQPQHF
cdr3_nt: TGTGCCAGCAGCTCCACCGGGACAGGGGGGAGCTCTCAGCCCCAGCATTTT

j_call: TRBJ1-1
d_call: .
v_call: TRBV9
clone_size: few
cdr3_aa: CASSQPNSPEAFF
cdr3_nt: TGTGCCAGCAGTCAACCCAACAGCCCTGAAGCTTTCTTT

j_call: TRBJ2-1
d_call: TRBD2
v_call: TRBV19
clone_size: .
cdr3_aa: CASSFQLAGIYNEQFF
cdr3_nt: TGTGCCAGTAGTTTTCAACTAGCGGGGATATACAATGAGCAGTTCTTC

j_call: TRBJ2-1
d_call: .
v_call: TRBV9
clone_size: few
cdr3_aa: CASSYGANEQFF
cdr3_nt: TGTGCCAGCAGTTATGGGGCCAATGAGCAGTTCTTC